This T cell receptor beta chain was sequenced in a study of T cell responses to AZD1222 COVID-19 vaccine. Study-level background: Second-dose timings of about 4 or about 12 weeks were pooled.

Germline assignment: CDR1 DFQATT and CDR2 SNEGSKA (reference sequence). Trimming left V 3 bases short and J 2 bases short, with 10 bases between. This CDR3 spans 13 amino acids. Points on this clone: Its antigen is currently unknown.

TCRdb's table, derived via immunoSEQ multiplex PCR, lists solely in-frame clones and lacks some. This sample has 140,000 to 150,000 clones, with 92% found just once. Findings of the study overall: Donors skewed white British and female; clonal diversity was possibly underestimated. Close to half of spike-specific TCRs reportedly recognize unmutated variant regions. Compared with day 0, the breadth and depth of the Spike-specific TCR repertoire rose significantly after two doses of AZD1222.

The material sequenced was peripheral blood, taken on day 0 of AZD1222 vaccination. The chain couples TRBV20-1 to TRBJ1-2, with D tentatively TRBD1 (5 bases). The receptor was derived from an adult in good health. The CDR3 reads CSASSTDNYGYTF. The CDR3 nucleotides are TGCAGTGCTAGTTCGACAGACAACTATGGCTACACCTTC.